This TCR beta chain stems from a study of shared clonotypes between healthy human individuals. The CDR3 is made up of 14 amino acids. The germline gives CDR1 LNHNV, CDR2 YYDKDF (reference sequence). Trimming pared 0 bases from V and 3 bases from J, leaving 8 bases between. Sequencing was at deep level. The team ran DNA from unsorted PBMCs on ten immunoSEQ deep assay plates for sequencing. Generated by immunoSEQ multiplex PCR, the TCRdb table keeps only in-frame clones and is missing some. The sample lists 490,000 or so clones; about 80% were seen once. The source material was PBMCs. V usage is TRBV15 and J usage is TRBJ1-1, with unresolved D. This TCR was sampled from a woman aged 40 to 50 in good health. Some clones in this sample may be carry-over from other donors' samples. The CDR3 DNA reads TGTGCCACCAGCAGAGATAGAACAGACACTGAAGCTTTCTTT. Protein: CATSRDRTDTEAFF.